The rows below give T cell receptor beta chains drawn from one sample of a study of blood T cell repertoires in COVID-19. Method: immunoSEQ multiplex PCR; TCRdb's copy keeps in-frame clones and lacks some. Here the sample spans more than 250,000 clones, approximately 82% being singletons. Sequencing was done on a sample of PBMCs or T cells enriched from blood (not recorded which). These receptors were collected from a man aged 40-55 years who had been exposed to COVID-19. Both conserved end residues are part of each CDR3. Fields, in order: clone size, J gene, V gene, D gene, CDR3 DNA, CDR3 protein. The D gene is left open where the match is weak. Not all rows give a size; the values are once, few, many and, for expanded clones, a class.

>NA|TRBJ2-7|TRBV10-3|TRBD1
TGTGCCATCAACCAGGGACAGGCCTACGAGCAGTACTTC
CAINQGQAYEQYF
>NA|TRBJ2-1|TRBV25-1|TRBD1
TGTGCCAGCAGTTTTTCCGGACAGGGACATTACAATGAGCAGTTCTTC
CASSFSGQGHYNEQFF
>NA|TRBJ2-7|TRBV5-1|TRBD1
TGCGCCAGCAGCCGATCCGCGACAGGGGAAGGCGAGCAGTACTTC
CASSRSATGEGEQYF
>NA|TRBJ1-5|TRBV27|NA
TGTGCCAGCAGTTTGACAGGCGGATATCAGCCCCAGCATTTT
CASSLTGGYQPQHF
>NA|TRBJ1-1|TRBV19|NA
TGTGCCAGTCTTCCATCGGACAGATTGAACACTGAAGCTTTCTTT
CASLPSDRLNTEAFF
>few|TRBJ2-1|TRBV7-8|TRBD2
TGTGCCAGCAGCTCGCGGGAGGGCCTCGACAATGAGCAGTTCTTC
CASSSREGLDNEQFF
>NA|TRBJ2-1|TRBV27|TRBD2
TGTGCCAGCAGGCCAAGGACTAGCGGGAGGTATGAGCAGTTCTTC
CASRPRTSGRYEQFF
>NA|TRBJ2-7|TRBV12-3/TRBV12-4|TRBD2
TGTGCCAGCAGTTTTAGCGGGAGCTACGAGCAGTACTTC
CASSFSGSYEQYF
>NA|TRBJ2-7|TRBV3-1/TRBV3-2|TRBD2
TGTGCCAGCAGCCCCGAGGGACTAGCGGAGTACTACGAGCAGTACTTC
CASSPEGLAEYYEQYF
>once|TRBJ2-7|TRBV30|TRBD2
TGTGCCTGGAGTCCCTTAGCGGGTAGTCACGAGCAGTACTTC
CAWSPLAGSHEQYF
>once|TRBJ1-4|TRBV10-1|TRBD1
TGCGCCAGCACCCCCCCGGGACAGGGACGCGAAAAACTGTTTTTT
CASTPPGQGREKLFF
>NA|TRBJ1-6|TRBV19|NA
TGTGCCAGTACAAGGGGTAACTCACCCCTCCACTTT
CASTRGNSPLHF
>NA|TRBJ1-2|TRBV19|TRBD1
TGTGCCAGTAGTAGGGATCAAGCAGGGGGTGCCATGTCTGGCTACACCTTC
CASSRDQAGGAMSGYTF
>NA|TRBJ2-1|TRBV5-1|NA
TGCGCCAGCAGCCCGCCCACAAATACCTACAATGAGCAGTTCTTC
CASSPPTNTYNEQFF
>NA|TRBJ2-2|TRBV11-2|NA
TGTGCCAGCAGCTTATCTAGGATCGGGGAGCTGTTTTTT
CASSLSRIGELFF
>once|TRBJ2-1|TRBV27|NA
TGTGCCAGCAGTAACTACCTCTTCGTAGAGCAGTTCTTC
CASSNYLFVEQFF
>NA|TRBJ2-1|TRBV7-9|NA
TGTGCCAGCAGCTTAGCGGCGGGATCCACCGGTGAGCAGTTCTTC
CASSLAAGSTGEQFF
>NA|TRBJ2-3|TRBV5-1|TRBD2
TGCGCCAGCAGCTTGGCACTAGCGGGAGGCACAGATACGCAGTATTTT
CASSLALAGGTDTQYF
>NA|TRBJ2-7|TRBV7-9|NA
TGTGCCAGCAGCTTAGCCCAGACTCTATCCTACGAGCAGTACTTC
CASSLAQTLSYEQYF
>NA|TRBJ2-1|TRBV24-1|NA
TGTGCCACCAGGGCTAACAGGGCCCCCTACAATGAGCAGTTCTTC
CATRANRAPYNEQFF
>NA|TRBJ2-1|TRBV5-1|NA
TGCGCCAGCAGCGAATCAGGGCTTAGCTCCTACAATGAGCAGTTCTTC
CASSESGLSSYNEQFF
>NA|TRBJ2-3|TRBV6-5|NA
TGTGCCAGCAGTTACCGGGAAACAGATACGCAGTATTTT
CASSYRETDTQYF
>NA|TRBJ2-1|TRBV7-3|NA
TGTGCCAGCAGTCGGATGTTACGGGAGAACTCCTACAATGAGCAGTTCTTC
CASSRMLRENSYNEQFF
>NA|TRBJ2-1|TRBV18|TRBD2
TGTGCCAGCTCACCACCTACGGGAGGGCAGGGTGAGCAGTTCTTC
CASSPPTGGQGEQFF
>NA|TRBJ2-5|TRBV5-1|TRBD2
TGCGCCAGCAGCCGTGGGACTATGGAGACCCAGTACTTC
CASSRGTMETQYF
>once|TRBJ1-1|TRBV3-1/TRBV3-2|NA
TGTGCCAGCACCCACAGCGGACGGAACACTGAAGCTTTCTTT
CASTHSGRNTEAFF
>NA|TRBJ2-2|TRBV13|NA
TGTGCCAGCAGCTTAGAGGCCGGGGTAACCACCGGGGAGCTGTTTTTT
CASSLEAGVTTGELFF
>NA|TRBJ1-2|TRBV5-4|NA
TGTGCCAGCAGCCGCGGCGACGGGCGGGGTGGCTACACCTTC
CASSRGDGRGGYTF
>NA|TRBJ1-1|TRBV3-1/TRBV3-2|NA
TGTGCCAGCAGCCTAATGACAAGTACGTTTGAAGCTTTCTTT
CASSLMTSTFEAFF
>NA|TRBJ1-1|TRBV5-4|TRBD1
TGTGCCAGCAGCCAAGGGACAGGGCGAACTGAAGCTTTCTTT
CASSQGTGRTEAFF
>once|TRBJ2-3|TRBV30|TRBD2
TGTGCCTCTACTAGCGGAGGGGGGGATACGCAGTATTTT
CASTSGGGDTQYF
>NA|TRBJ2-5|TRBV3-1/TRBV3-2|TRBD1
TGTGCCAGCAGCCAAAGACAGGGGGGGGAGACCCAGTACTTC
CASSQRQGGETQYF
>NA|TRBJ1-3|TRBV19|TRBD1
TGTGCCAGTGGGAGGGACAGGTTCAGCTCTGGAAACACCATATATTTT
CASGRDRFSSGNTIYF
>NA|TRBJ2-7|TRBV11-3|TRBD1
TGTGCCAGCAGCTCACCACAGGGGATGGGGCAGTACTTC
CASSSPQGMGQYF
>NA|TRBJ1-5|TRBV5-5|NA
TGTGCCAGCAGTCAAAGGTACAGGGAGGGGGGCAATCAGCCCCAGCATTTT
CASSQRYREGGNQPQHF
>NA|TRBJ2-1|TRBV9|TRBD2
TGTGCCAGCAGTCGGACTAGCGGCTACAATGAGCAGTTCTTC
CASSRTSGYNEQFF
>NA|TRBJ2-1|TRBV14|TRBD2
TGTGCCAGCAGCCTCTTTAGCGGGAGGGCGTGGAGCTCCTACAATGAGCAGTTCTTC
CASSLFSGRAWSSYNEQFF
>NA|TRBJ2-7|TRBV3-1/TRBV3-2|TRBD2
TGTGCCAGCAGCCCTACGGGACTAGGCTACGAGCAGTACTTC
CASSPTGLGYEQYF
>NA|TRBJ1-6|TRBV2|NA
TGTGCCAGCAGGGGGAGAAATTCACCCCTCCACTTT
CASRGRNSPLHF
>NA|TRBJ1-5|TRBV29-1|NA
TGCAGCGTTGGTCAGGGGTTAAGGCCCCAGCATTTT
CSVGQGLRPQHF
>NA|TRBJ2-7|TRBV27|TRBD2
TGTGCCAGCAGCCCCGGAATCCCGGGACTAGCGGTTTACGAGCAGTACTTC
CASSPGIPGLAVYEQYF
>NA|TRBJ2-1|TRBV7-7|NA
TGTGCTAGCAGCTTCATCGGTAACTTCTACAATGAGCAGTTCTTC
CASSFIGNFYNEQFF
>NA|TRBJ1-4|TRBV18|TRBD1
TGTGCCAGCTCGCGGGACAGGGAAAAACTGTTTTTT
CASSRDREKLFF
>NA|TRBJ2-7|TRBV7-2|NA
TGTGCCAGCAGCTCCAGGGGCGGCGAGCAGTACTTC
CASSSRGGEQYF
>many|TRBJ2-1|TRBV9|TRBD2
TGTGCCAGCAGCGCCATAGGGACTAGCGGCAATGAGCAGTTCTTC
CASSAIGTSGNEQFF
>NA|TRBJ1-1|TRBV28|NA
TGTGCCAGCACCGGGTATATCGCTGAAGCTTTCTTT
CASTGYIAEAFF
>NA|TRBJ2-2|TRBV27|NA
TGTGCCAGCAGTTTCAGTCCCCGGGGCACCGGGGAGCTGTTTTTT
CASSFSPRGTGELFF